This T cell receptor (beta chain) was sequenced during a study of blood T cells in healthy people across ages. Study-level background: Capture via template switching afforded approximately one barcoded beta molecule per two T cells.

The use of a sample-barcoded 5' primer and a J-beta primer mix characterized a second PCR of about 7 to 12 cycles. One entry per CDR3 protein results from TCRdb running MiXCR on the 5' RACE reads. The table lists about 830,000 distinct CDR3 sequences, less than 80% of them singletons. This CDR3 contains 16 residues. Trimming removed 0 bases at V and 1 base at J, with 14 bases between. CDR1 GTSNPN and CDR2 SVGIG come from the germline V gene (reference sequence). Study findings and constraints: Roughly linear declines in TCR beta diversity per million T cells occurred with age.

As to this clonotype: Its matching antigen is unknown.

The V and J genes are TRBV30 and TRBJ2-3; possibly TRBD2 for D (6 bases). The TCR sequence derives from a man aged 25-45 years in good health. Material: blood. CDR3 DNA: TGTGCCTGGAGTGTACGGAGGGTAATGGGCACAGATACGCAGTATTTT. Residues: CAWSVRRVMGTDTQYF.